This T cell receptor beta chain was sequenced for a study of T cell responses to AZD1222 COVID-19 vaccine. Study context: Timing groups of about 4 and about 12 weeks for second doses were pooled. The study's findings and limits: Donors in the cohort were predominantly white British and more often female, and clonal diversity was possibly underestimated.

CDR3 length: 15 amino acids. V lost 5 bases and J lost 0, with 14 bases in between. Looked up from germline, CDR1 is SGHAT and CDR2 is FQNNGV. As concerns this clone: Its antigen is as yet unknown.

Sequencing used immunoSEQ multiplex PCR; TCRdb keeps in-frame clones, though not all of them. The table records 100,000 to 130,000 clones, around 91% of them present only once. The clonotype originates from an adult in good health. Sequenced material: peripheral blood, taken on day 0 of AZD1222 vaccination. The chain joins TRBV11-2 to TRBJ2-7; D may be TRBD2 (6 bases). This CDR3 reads CASSMYSGSSYEQYF. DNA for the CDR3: TGTGCCAGCAGCATGTATAGCGGATCCTCCTACGAGCAGTACTTC.